These 2 T cell receptor beta chains originate from one sample sequenced in a study of T cells after yellow fever vaccination. TCRdb re-derived calls from the 5' RACE reads in MiXCR, one entry per CDR3 protein. The table has 200,000 or so distinct CDR3 sequences, roughly 6.3% seen once. Sample: CD4+ T cells sorted from PBMCs, taken on the day of the yellow fever booster vaccination. The receptor source for this set is a man aged 25 to 45 who received the YFV17D yellow fever vaccine.

This chain joins TRBV20-1 and TRBJ2-5; D gene uncertain. The CDR3 sequence is 13 residues long. With 2 bases removed from V and 5 bases from J, the gap between germline ends came to 12 bases. The germline CDR1 and CDR2 sequences are DFQATT and SNEGSKA (reference sequence). The CDR3 bases are TGCAGTGCTAGAAATCTCGAGTGGGAGACCCAGTACTTC. Translating it yields CSARNLEWETQYF.

In its sample, this clonotype was seen many times. The V call is TRBV20-1, the J call TRBJ2-7; D ambiguous. CDR3 length: 11 amino acids. V dropped 7 bases and J dropped 7 bases, with 14 bases sitting between them. Germline CDR1 is DFQATT and CDR2 is SNEGSKA (reference sequence). Here the CDR3 reads CSVGDRWEQYF. CDR3 nucleotide sequence: TGCAGTGTAGGCGATCGTTGGGAGCAGTACTTC.